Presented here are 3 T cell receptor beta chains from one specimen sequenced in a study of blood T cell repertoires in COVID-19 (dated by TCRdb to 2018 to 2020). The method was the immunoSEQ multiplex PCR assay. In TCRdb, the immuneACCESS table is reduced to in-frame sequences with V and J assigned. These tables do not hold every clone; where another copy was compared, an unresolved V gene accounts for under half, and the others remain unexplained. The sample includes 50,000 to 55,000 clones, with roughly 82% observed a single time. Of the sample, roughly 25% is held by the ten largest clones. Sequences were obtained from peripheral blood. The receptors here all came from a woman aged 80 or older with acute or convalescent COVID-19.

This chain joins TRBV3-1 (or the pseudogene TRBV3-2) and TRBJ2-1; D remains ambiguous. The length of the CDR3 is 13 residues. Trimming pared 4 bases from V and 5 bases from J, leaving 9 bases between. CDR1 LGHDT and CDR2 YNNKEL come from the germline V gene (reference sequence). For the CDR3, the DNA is TGTGCCAGCAGCCCTTACATGGACAATGAGCAGTTCTTC. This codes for CASSPYMDNEQFF.

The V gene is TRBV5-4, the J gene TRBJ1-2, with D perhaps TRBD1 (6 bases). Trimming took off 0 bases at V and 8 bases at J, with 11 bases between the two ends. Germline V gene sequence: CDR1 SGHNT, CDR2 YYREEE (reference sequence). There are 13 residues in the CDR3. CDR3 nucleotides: TGTGCCAGCAGCTTGGACAGGGCCGGGGGCTACACCTTC. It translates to CASSLDRAGGYTF. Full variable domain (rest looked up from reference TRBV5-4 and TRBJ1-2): ETGVTQSPTHLIKTRGQQVTLRCSSQSGHNTVSWYQQALGQGPQFIFQYYREEENGRGNFPPRFSGLQFPNYSSELNVNALELDDSALYLCASSLDRAGGYTFGSGTRLTVV.

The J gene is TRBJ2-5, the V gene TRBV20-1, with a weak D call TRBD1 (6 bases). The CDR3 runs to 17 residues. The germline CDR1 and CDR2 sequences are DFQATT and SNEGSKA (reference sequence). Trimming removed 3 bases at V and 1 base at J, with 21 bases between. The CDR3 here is CSASKGLGHMPQETQYF. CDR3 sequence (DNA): TGCAGTGCTAGTAAGGGATTGGGACATATGCCCCAAGAGACCCAGTACTTC.